These T cell receptor beta chains were read from a single sample in a study of cytomegalovirus exposure and HLA in healthy donors. Generated by immunoSEQ multiplex PCR, the TCRdb table keeps only in-frame clones and is missing some. The sample consists of roughly 140,000 clones, approximately 77% of them appearing once. The material sequenced was PBMCs. The receptor set was obtained from a man in his late teens or twenties in good health and CMV-seronegative. CDR3s include the opening cysteine and the closing phenylalanine or tryptophan. A D gene is named only where the DNA matches it firmly. Clone size is stated in some rows and not others, as once, few, many or a class when expanded.

j_call: TRBJ1-1
d_call: TRBD1
v_call: TRBV4-3
clone_size: .
cdr3_aa: CASSQDTGATEAFF
cdr3_nt: TGCGCCAGCAGCCAAGATACAGGGGCCACTGAAGCTTTCTTT

j_call: TRBJ2-7
d_call: TRBD1
v_call: TRBV25-1
clone_size: .
cdr3_aa: CASSSANRGSYEQYF
cdr3_nt: TGTGCCAGCAGTTCCGCCAACAGGGGGTCCTACGAGCAGTACTTC

j_call: TRBJ2-5
d_call: TRBD2
v_call: TRBV5-4
clone_size: .
cdr3_aa: CASRFMGGETQYF
cdr3_nt: TGTGCCAGCAGATTCATGGGGGGGGAGACCCAGTACTTC

j_call: TRBJ2-5
d_call: TRBD2
v_call: TRBV2
clone_size: few
cdr3_aa: CASRGGLAVQETQYF
cdr3_nt: TGTGCCAGCAGAGGAGGACTAGCGGTACAAGAGACCCAGTACTTC

j_call: TRBJ1-5
d_call: TRBD1
v_call: TRBV11-3
clone_size: .
cdr3_aa: CASSLGAGGDRGNQPQHF
cdr3_nt: TGTGCCAGCAGCTTAGGGGCCGGGGGCGACAGGGGAAATCAGCCCCAGCATTTT

j_call: TRBJ1-4
d_call: .
v_call: TRBV2
clone_size: .
cdr3_aa: CASTQDSATNEKLFF
cdr3_nt: TGTGCCAGCACCCAGGACAGTGCAACTAATGAAAAACTGTTTTTT

j_call: TRBJ2-1
d_call: .
v_call: TRBV2
clone_size: .
cdr3_aa: CASVSGVFSYNEQFF
cdr3_nt: TGTGCCAGCGTGTCGGGGGTGTTCTCCTACAATGAGCAGTTCTTC

j_call: TRBJ1-3
d_call: TRBD1
v_call: TRBV7-9
clone_size: few
cdr3_aa: CASSPDRGPGNTIYF
cdr3_nt: TGTGCCAGCAGCCCCGACAGGGGGCCTGGAAACACCATATATTTT

j_call: TRBJ1-5
d_call: .
v_call: TRBV7-8
clone_size: few
cdr3_aa: CASSLTGQPQHF
cdr3_nt: TGTGCCAGCAGCTTAACAGGTCAGCCCCAGCATTTT

j_call: TRBJ2-2
d_call: .
v_call: TRBV18
clone_size: .
cdr3_aa: CASSPPSPGDTGELFF
cdr3_nt: TGTGCCAGCTCACCCCCCTCCCCGGGGGACACCGGGGAGCTGTTTTTT

j_call: TRBJ1-5
d_call: TRBD1
v_call: TRBV6-6
clone_size: .
cdr3_aa: CASSYSTGGNQPQHF
cdr3_nt: TGTGCCAGCAGTTACTCGACAGGGGGCAATCAGCCCCAGCATTTT

j_call: TRBJ2-1
d_call: .
v_call: TRBV5-1
clone_size: .
cdr3_aa: CASSLGEDGIFYNEQFF
cdr3_nt: TGCGCCAGCAGCTTGGGGGAGGACGGAATATTCTACAATGAGCAGTTCTTC

j_call: TRBJ2-5
d_call: .
v_call: TRBV9
clone_size: .
cdr3_aa: CASSVGADQETQYF
cdr3_nt: TGTGCCAGCAGCGTAGGGGCAGACCAAGAGACCCAGTACTTC

j_call: TRBJ1-1
d_call: .
v_call: TRBV20-1
clone_size: .
cdr3_aa: CSASLVGTAFF
cdr3_nt: TGCAGTGCTAGCCTGGTGGGCACGGCTTTCTTT

j_call: TRBJ1-1
d_call: TRBD1
v_call: TRBV6-5
clone_size: few
cdr3_aa: CASRELDRGDTEAFF
cdr3_nt: TGTGCCAGCAGAGAACTCGACAGGGGGGACACTGAAGCTTTCTTT

j_call: TRBJ1-3
d_call: TRBD1
v_call: TRBV27
clone_size: .
cdr3_aa: CASSWLPGTGTGNTIYF
cdr3_nt: TGTGCCAGCAGTTGGCTTCCCGGGACAGGGACTGGAAACACCATATATTTT

j_call: TRBJ2-7
d_call: TRBD1
v_call: TRBV27
clone_size: .
cdr3_aa: CASSLIGVQGESYEQYF
cdr3_nt: TGTGCCAGCAGTTTAATAGGGGTCCAGGGGGAAAGCTACGAGCAGTACTTC

j_call: TRBJ2-7
d_call: TRBD1
v_call: TRBV4-1
clone_size: .
cdr3_aa: CASSQVAGQDSSYEQYF
cdr3_nt: TGCGCCAGCAGCCAAGTGGCGGGACAGGATAGCTCCTACGAGCAGTACTTC

j_call: TRBJ2-3
d_call: TRBD1
v_call: TRBV7-9
clone_size: .
cdr3_aa: CASSKTGIMADTQYF
cdr3_nt: TGTGCCAGCAGCAAGACAGGGATTATGGCAGATACGCAGTATTTT

j_call: TRBJ2-2
d_call: TRBD2
v_call: TRBV6-5
clone_size: .
cdr3_aa: CASSRTSGSPGELFF
cdr3_nt: TGTGCCAGCAGTCGGACTAGCGGGAGCCCCGGGGAGCTGTTTTTT

j_call: TRBJ1-5
d_call: TRBD1
v_call: TRBV19
clone_size: .
cdr3_aa: CASSMDRDQPQHF
cdr3_nt: TGTGCCAGTAGTATGGACAGGGATCAGCCCCAGCATTTT

j_call: TRBJ1-2
d_call: .
v_call: TRBV2
clone_size: .
cdr3_aa: CASSDFRDNYGYTF
cdr3_nt: TGTGCCAGCAGTGACTTCAGGGATAACTATGGCTACACCTTC

j_call: TRBJ2-2
d_call: .
v_call: TRBV9
clone_size: few
cdr3_aa: CASSPTPELSGELFF
cdr3_nt: TGTGCCAGCAGCCCCACCCCCGAGCTGTCCGGGGAGCTGTTTTTT

j_call: TRBJ1-2
d_call: TRBD1
v_call: TRBV6-5
clone_size: .
cdr3_aa: CASSYAGTGGGYTF
cdr3_nt: TGTGCCAGCAGTTACGCCGGGACAGGGGGCGGCTACACCTTC

j_call: TRBJ2-3
d_call: TRBD2
v_call: TRBV18
clone_size: once
cdr3_aa: CASSPPGLAGDTQYF
cdr3_nt: TGTGCCAGCTCACCTCCCGGACTAGCCGGAGATACGCAGTATTTT

j_call: TRBJ2-7
d_call: .
v_call: TRBV7-2
clone_size: .
cdr3_aa: CASSLVEGGPYEQYF
cdr3_nt: TGTGCCAGCAGCTTAGTGGAGGGAGGTCCGTACGAGCAGTACTTC

j_call: TRBJ1-4
d_call: .
v_call: TRBV7-9
clone_size: .
cdr3_aa: CSSSFGTSNEKLFF
cdr3_nt: TGTTCCAGCAGCTTCGGGACATCTAATGAAAAACTGTTTTTT

j_call: TRBJ2-7
d_call: TRBD2
v_call: TRBV5-1
clone_size: .
cdr3_aa: CASSAGVSGLPYEQYF
cdr3_nt: TGCGCCAGCAGCGCGGGAGTGTCTGGGCTCCCCTACGAGCAGTACTTC

j_call: TRBJ2-7
d_call: .
v_call: TRBV27
clone_size: .
cdr3_aa: CASSGRTRGYEQYF
cdr3_nt: TGTGCCAGCAGCGGGCGAACAAGGGGGTACGAGCAGTACTTC

j_call: TRBJ2-7
d_call: .
v_call: TRBV7-2
clone_size: .
cdr3_aa: CASSRKEGGLNEQYF
cdr3_nt: TGTGCCAGCAGCCGAAAGGAGGGTGGGCTAAACGAGCAGTACTTC

j_call: TRBJ1-3
d_call: .
v_call: TRBV28
clone_size: .
cdr3_aa: CASSWAGGGGNTIYF
cdr3_nt: TGTGCCAGCAGTTGGGCTGGGGGCGGTGGAAACACCATATATTTT

j_call: TRBJ2-4
d_call: .
v_call: TRBV5-4
clone_size: .
cdr3_aa: CASSLAGSNIQYF
cdr3_nt: TGTGCCAGCAGCTTGGCCGGGTCAAACATTCAGTACTTC

j_call: TRBJ1-5
d_call: TRBD1
v_call: TRBV5-1
clone_size: .
cdr3_aa: CASQGAGQPQHF
cdr3_nt: TGCGCCAGCCAGGGGGCGGGACAGCCCCAGCATTTT

j_call: TRBJ2-2
d_call: .
v_call: TRBV9
clone_size: .
cdr3_aa: CASSVGTPNTGELFF
cdr3_nt: TGTGCCAGCAGCGTAGGGACTCCCAACACCGGGGAGCTGTTTTTT

j_call: TRBJ2-5
d_call: TRBD1
v_call: TRBV5-4
clone_size: .
cdr3_aa: CASSLAPGTGQETQYF
cdr3_nt: TGTGCCAGCAGCTTGGCCCCCGGGACAGGACAAGAGACCCAGTACTTC

j_call: TRBJ1-1
d_call: .
v_call: TRBV19
clone_size: .
cdr3_aa: CASSGDWDPYGAFF
cdr3_nt: TGTGCCAGTAGTGGGGACTGGGATCCCTACGGAGCTTTCTTT

j_call: TRBJ2-1
d_call: TRBD2
v_call: TRBV19
clone_size: few
cdr3_aa: CASSTSGSSQFF
cdr3_nt: TGTGCCAGCAGTACTAGCGGGAGCTCCCAGTTCTTC

j_call: TRBJ2-6
d_call: TRBD1
v_call: TRBV29-1
clone_size: .
cdr3_aa: CSATGVGANVLTF
cdr3_nt: TGCAGCGCCACAGGGGTCGGGGCCAACGTCCTGACTTTC

j_call: TRBJ2-3
d_call: TRBD2
v_call: TRBV6-5
clone_size: .
cdr3_aa: CASSLALAGEADTQYF
cdr3_nt: TGTGCCAGCAGTTTGGCCCTAGCGGGAGAGGCAGATACGCAGTATTTT

j_call: TRBJ2-3
d_call: TRBD2
v_call: TRBV5-4
clone_size: .
cdr3_aa: CASSSPTSPGQYF
cdr3_nt: TGTGCCAGCAGCTCCCCGACTAGCCCAGGGCAGTATTTT

j_call: TRBJ2-7
d_call: .
v_call: TRBV7-9
clone_size: few
cdr3_aa: CASSHLPRADTYEQYF
cdr3_nt: TGTGCCAGCAGCCACCTGCCTCGGGCGGACACCTACGAGCAGTACTTC

j_call: TRBJ2-7
d_call: .
v_call: TRBV28
clone_size: .
cdr3_aa: CASKPGQDTYEQYF
cdr3_nt: TGTGCCAGCAAACCCGGGCAGGACACCTACGAGCAGTACTTC

j_call: TRBJ2-7
d_call: .
v_call: TRBV19
clone_size: .
cdr3_aa: CASSTGDLRGEQYF
cdr3_nt: TGTGCCAGTAGTACAGGGGACCTCCGAGGCGAGCAGTACTTC

j_call: TRBJ2-7
d_call: TRBD2
v_call: TRBV30
clone_size: few
cdr3_aa: CAWSLGTTSYEQYF
cdr3_nt: TGTGCCTGGAGTCTGGGGACTACTTCCTACGAGCAGTACTTC

j_call: TRBJ2-3
d_call: TRBD1
v_call: TRBV5-1
clone_size: few
cdr3_aa: CASSAGQGDADTQYF
cdr3_nt: TGCGCCAGCAGCGCCGGACAGGGGGATGCAGATACGCAGTATTTT

j_call: TRBJ2-5
d_call: TRBD1
v_call: TRBV25-1
clone_size: once
cdr3_aa: CASGTQGAGQETQYF
cdr3_nt: TGTGCCAGCGGGACGCAGGGGGCCGGACAAGAGACCCAGTACTTC

j_call: TRBJ2-2
d_call: .
v_call: TRBV27
clone_size: .
cdr3_aa: CASSLLSPGELFF
cdr3_nt: TGTGCCAGCAGTTTATTATCCCCCGGGGAGCTGTTTTTT

j_call: TRBJ2-3
d_call: .
v_call: TRBV15
clone_size: once
cdr3_aa: CATSRDRDTDTQYF
cdr3_nt: TGTGCCACCAGCAGAGATCGGGACACAGATACGCAGTATTTT

j_call: TRBJ2-7
d_call: .
v_call: TRBV4-3
clone_size: .
cdr3_aa: CASSQEVAGEQYF
cdr3_nt: TGCGCCAGCAGCCAAGAGGTAGCTGGTGAGCAGTACTTC